The 32 T cell receptor beta chains below all came from one sample that was sequenced in a study of blood T cell repertoires in COVID-19. The assay was immunoSEQ multiplex PCR, and TCRdb's table has in-frame clones only and misses some. The data show about 190,000 clones, about nine tenths seen once. The specimen sequenced was peripheral blood. Source of these receptors: a man between 65 and 85 years old with active or convalescent COVID-19.

The chain has TRBV23-1 and TRBJ1-5; TRBD1 might be the D (5 bases). TRBV23-1 counts as an open reading frame of uncertain function. The CDR3 extends over 16 amino acids. V dropped 1 base and J dropped 0 bases, with 10 bases sitting between them. The CDR3 spells CASSQYWGLSNQPQHF. For the CDR3, the DNA is TGCGCCAGCAGTCAATATTGGGGCCTTAGCAATCAGCCCCAGCATTTT.

The chain uses TRBV6-5 and TRBJ2-5; D is unresolved. The germline V gene encodes CDR1 MNHEY and CDR2 SVGAGI. Trimming stripped 5 bases from V and 2 bases from J, with 9 bases between. This CDR3 region has 13 residues. The CDR3 loop reads CASSRTVQETQYF. Here the CDR3 DNA reads TGTGCCAGCAGTAGAACAGTGCAAGAGACCCAGTACTTC.

This clone has a single count. V gene TRBV28 combines with J gene TRBJ1-3; tentative D call: TRBD1 (6 bases). V lost 6 bases to trimming and J lost 3 bases, with 15 bases between them. The CDR3 loop spans 15 amino acids. CDR1 is MDHEN and CDR2 is SYDVKM in the germline V gene. The CDR3 reads CASSRGTTGGNTIYF. The CDR3 nucleotides are TGTGCCAGCAGCCGAGGGACAACGGGTGGAAACACCATATATTTT.

The chain recombines TRBV19 with TRBJ2-3; 13 bases align to TRBD2. This CDR3 has 14 amino acids. Germline V gene sequence: CDR1 LNHDA, CDR2 SQIVND (reference sequence). J gave up 8 bases and V 10 bases, and 9 bases lay outside the gene matches. In nucleotides, the CDR3 is TGTGCCACAAGGACTAGCGGGAGCGTTAGTACGCAGTATTTT. Its protein product is CATRTSGSVSTQYF.

V usage is TRBV29-1 and J usage is TRBJ1-4; D remains unclear. The CDR3 has 13 amino acids. V was pared by 6 bases and J by 0 bases, with 8 bases between. Germline CDR1 and CDR2: SQVTM and ANQGSEA. CDR3 protein: CSVEPATNEKLFF. The DNA of the CDR3 is TGCAGCGTCGAACCGGCAACTAATGAAAAACTGTTTTTT.

Here the CDR3 reads CASSKGGTESYEQYF. The CDR3 nucleotides read TGTGCCAGCAGCAAGGGCGGGACAGAGTCTTACGAGCAGTACTTC. The gene calls are TRBV21-1 and TRBJ2-7; whether TRBD1, the table's D call, matches the DNA was not checked. TRBV21-1 has pseudogene status. There are 15 residues in the CDR3.

This clone was found a few times. The rearrangement links TRBV11-2 to TRBJ1-4; 8 nucleotides agree with TRBD1. Germline loops: CDR1 SGHAT, CDR2 FQNNGV. The CDR3 runs 15 residues. Trimming cost V 5 bases and J 7 bases; bases outside gene matches: 9. The CDR3 bases are TGTGCCAGCAGCCGTTCAGGGGGCTCAGTTGAAAAACTGTTTTTT. Protein: CASSRSGGSVEKLFF.

V is TRBV6-6 and J is TRBJ1-1; D possibly corresponds to TRBD1 (6 bases). Trimming stripped 6 bases from V and 7 bases from J, with 12 bases between. CDR3 length: 12 amino acids. Germline CDR1 is MNHNY and CDR2 is SVGAGI (reference sequence). The CDR3 protein is CASRIQGFEAFF. CDR3 nucleotide sequence: TGTGCCAGCAGAATACAGGGATTTGAAGCTTTCTTT.

The chain employs TRBV30 and TRBJ1-5, with D uncertain. V was cut by 2 bases and J by 4 bases, with 9 bases left in between. The CDR3 contains 13 residues. Germline-derived CDR1 and CDR2 are GTSNPN and SVGIG (reference sequence). CDR3 nucleotides: TGTGCCTGGAGTTCAGAGAGGAATCAGCCCCAGCATTTT. This codes for CAWSSERNQPQHF.

V usage is TRBV6-6 and J usage is TRBJ1-1; 9 bases match TRBD1. This CDR3 region has 16 residues. Trimming at V came to 3 bases and at J to 2 bases, leaving 7 bases not matched to a gene. The germline V gene encodes CDR1 MNHNY and CDR2 SVGAGI (reference sequence). CDR3 residues: CASSYSLGQGNTEAFF. The CDR3, as DNA: TGTGCCAGCAGTTATTCATTGGGACAGGGAAACACTGAAGCTTTCTTT.

V is TRBV10-3 and J is TRBJ1-6; 11 nucleotides agree with TRBD1. CDR3 length: 15 amino acids. From germline, CDR1 is ENHRY and CDR2 SYGVKD. The V gene end was trimmed by 2 bases and the J gene end by 7 bases; junction bases not matched to a gene: 1. CDR3 sequence: CAISERDRGNSPLHF. The CDR3 nucleotides are TGTGCCATCAGTGAGCGGGACAGGGGGAATTCACCCCTCCACTTT.

This chain joins TRBV27 and TRBJ1-2; D is possibly TRBD1 (6 bases). The CDR3 has 15 residues. V gave up 2 bases and J gave up 4 bases, with 14 bases separating them. Germline V gene sequence: CDR1 MNHEY, CDR2 SMNVEV (reference sequence). Here the CDR3 DNA reads TGTGCCAGCAGTTTAGGATTAGGGGGTCTCTATGGCTACACCTTC. Amino acid sequence: CASSLGLGGLYGYTF.

The chain combines TRBV3-1 (or the pseudogene TRBV3-2) with TRBJ2-1; D not certain. Germline CDR1 and CDR2: LGHDT and YNNKEL (reference sequence). The CDR3 covers 14 residues. With 4 bases removed from V and 8 bases from J, the gap between germline ends came to 15 bases. Written as DNA, the CDR3 is TGTGCCAGCAGCCCATACGACATATTTCATGAGCAGTTCTTC. The encoded protein is CASSPYDIFHEQFF.

This chain joins TRBV27 and TRBJ2-3; TRBD1 aligns across 10 bases. Germline V lookup: CDR1 MNHEY, CDR2 SMNVEV (reference sequence). This CDR3 spans 14 amino acids. With V trimmed by 8 bases and J by 4 bases, 6 bases remained unmatched. In DNA, the CDR3 is TGTGCCAGCCGTCCCGGGACAGGGGCAGATACGCAGTATTTT. Protein sequence: CASRPGTGADTQYF.

The chain carries TRBV6-6 and TRBJ1-1; 9 bases map to TRBD1. With 2 bases clipped from V and 11 bases from J, the junction kept 6 bases outside the gene matches. The CDR3 spans 13 residues. Germline loops: CDR1 MNHNY, CDR2 SVGAGI (reference sequence). This CDR3 reads CASSYREGQGAFF. The CDR3 coding sequence is TGTGCCAGCAGTTACAGGGAAGGACAGGGGGCTTTCTTT.

This sequence joins TRBV10-2 and TRBJ2-1, with TRBD2 matching over 11 bases. The CDR3 spans 14 residues. Germline V gives CDR1 WSHSY, CDR2 SAAADI. Trimming at V came to 10 bases and at J to 14 bases, leaving 16 bases not matched to a gene. The CDR3 reads CATRSRASGRYKFF. In nucleotides, the CDR3 is TGCGCCACCCGTTCCAGAGCTAGCGGGAGGTATAAGTTCTTC.

This clone has only a few counts. V gene TRBV12-3 or TRBV12-4 combines with J gene TRBJ1-1, with D unclear. This CDR3 has 13 residues. With 8 bases removed from V and 1 base from J, the gap between germline ends came to 11 bases. This CDR3 reads CASLGVRNTEAFF. The CDR3 DNA follows: TGTGCCAGCCTAGGCGTCCGGAACACTGAAGCTTTCTTT.

The chain links TRBV27 to TRBJ2-1; 7 bases fit TRBD2. With V trimmed by 6 bases and J by 0 bases, 8 bases remained unmatched. The CDR3 covers 16 residues. Germline V gene sequence: CDR1 MNHEY, CDR2 SMNVEV (reference sequence). The chain's CDR3 is CASSNPSGTSYNEQFF. Written as DNA, the CDR3 is TGTGCCAGCAGCAACCCTAGCGGCACCTCCTACAATGAGCAGTTCTTC.

The chain joins TRBV3-1 (or the pseudogene TRBV3-2) to TRBJ2-5, with 8 bases identical to TRBD1. The germline gives CDR1 LGHDT, CDR2 YNNKEL (reference sequence). The V gene end was trimmed by 0 bases and the J gene end by 5 bases; junction bases not matched to a gene: 14. The CDR3 sequence is 18 residues long. Here the CDR3 DNA reads TGTGCCAGCAGCCAAGATATCAGGGGGCGGCGAAGTTTGGAGACCCAGTACTTC. Translating it yields CASSQDIRGRRSLETQYF.

This clone has only one observation. The chain employs TRBV27 and TRBJ1-2; D perhaps matches TRBD1 (6 bases). This CDR3 region has 13 residues. Germline values: CDR1 MNHEY, CDR2 SMNVEV (reference sequence). The V end was cut by 1 base, the J end by 9 bases, with 12 bases between. The CDR3: CASSLYFGGRYTF. The CDR3 region has the DNA TGTGCCAGCAGTTTATATTTTGGGGGCCGCTACACCTTC.

This chain uses TRBV6-5 with TRBJ1-2; a possible D gene is TRBD1 (6 bases). This CDR3 is 15 amino acids long. Germline V gene lookup returns CDR1 MNHEY and CDR2 SVGAGI. The germline V and J ends were trimmed by 3 bases and 2 bases, with 13 bases remaining between them. This chain's CDR3 is CASSYSGTFNYGYTF. Here the CDR3 DNA reads TGTGCCAGCAGTTATAGCGGGACATTCAACTATGGCTACACCTTC.

V and J are TRBV27 and TRBJ2-7, with TRBD2 matching 12 bases. With V trimmed by 0 bases and J by 2 bases, 8 bases remained unmatched. Germline V gives CDR1 MNHEY, CDR2 SMNVEV (reference sequence). The CDR3 extends over 18 amino acids. CDR3 sequence: CASSLSTSGSSQAYEQYF. The CDR3, as DNA: TGTGCCAGCAGTTTATCGACTAGCGGGAGTTCCCAGGCCTACGAGCAGTACTTC.

With regard to this clone: A much bigger clone sits one base away, suggesting this may be a read error. The chain combines TRBV2 with TRBJ1-6; 7 positions agree with TRBD1. Germline assignment: CDR1 SNHLY and CDR2 FYNNEI. V shed 5 bases and J 7 bases; nucleotides not matched to a gene: 2. The CDR3 has 13 residues. Here the CDR3 reads CASSRDSNSPLHF. CDR3 nucleotides: TGTGCCAGCAGTCGGGACAGCAATTCACCCCTCCACTTT.

This clone has just one count. The V gene is TRBV7-9, the J gene TRBJ2-7, with D possibly being TRBD2 (6 bases). The germline V gene encodes CDR1 SEHNR and CDR2 FQNEAQ (reference sequence). The CDR3 is made up of 11 amino acids. With 4 bases removed from V and 7 bases from J, the gap between germline ends came to 8 bases. CDR3 nucleotides: TGTGCCAGCAGCTCCCGGGAGGAGCAGTACTTC. This gives the protein CASSSREEQYF.

The chain couples TRBV7-8 to TRBJ1-2; TRBD1 agrees at 7 bases. Trimming removed 4 bases from V and 2 bases from J; junction bases left unmatched: 1. Germline values: CDR1 SGHVS, CDR2 FQNEAQ. The CDR3 covers 13 residues. This CDR3 is CASSSRGNYGYTF. In DNA, the CDR3 is TGTGCCAGCAGCTCCAGGGGGAACTATGGCTACACCTTC.

The rearrangement joins TRBV6-5 to TRBJ2-5; D perhaps matches TRBD2 (6 bases). CDR1 and CDR2 from the germline V gene are MNHEY and SVGAGI. The V end was cut by 6 bases, the J end by 5 bases, with 19 bases between. The CDR3 length is 15 residues. CDR3 residues: CASSKRGTGSETQYF. CDR3 DNA sequence: TGTGCCAGCAGCAAACGGGGGACGGGAAGTGAGACCCAGTACTTC.

In this sample, this clone turned up a few times. This chain joins TRBV10-1 and TRBJ2-7, with a weak D call TRBD2 (5 bases). Trimming left V 3 bases short and J 6 bases short, with 18 bases between. The CDR3 has 15 amino acids. From germline, CDR1 is WNHNN and CDR2 SYGVQD (reference sequence). CDR3 region: CASSEPRGPRGEQYF. The DNA for the CDR3 is TGCGCCAGCAGTGAACCTCGCGGGCCCCGCGGCGAGCAGTACTTC.

The CDR3: CASSPSTGIIVTDTQYF. CDR3 nucleotides: TGTGCCAGCTCACCATCGACAGGGATCATTGTCACAGATACGCAGTATTTT. V and J are TRBV18 and TRBJ2-3, with 7 bases matching TRBD1. Germline-derived CDR1 and CDR2 are KGHSH and LQKENI. After removal of 2 bases from V and 2 bases from J, the junction contained 10 bases not matched to a gene. This CDR3 comprises 17 residues.

DNA of the CDR3: TGTGCCATCAAAGCGGGGGCCACAGATACGCAGTATTTT. Protein sequence: CAIKAGATDTQYF. This rearrangement joins TRBV10-3 to TRBJ2-3; 8 bases are shared with TRBD2. The CDR3 consists of 13 residues. V shed 7 bases, J shed 2 bases, and the junction held 2 bases outside the gene matches. Per germline, CDR1 ENHRY and CDR2 SYGVKD.

The chain links TRBV28 to TRBJ2-7, with 7 bases matching TRBD1. Unmatched junction bases numbered 4, after V lost 8 bases and J lost 3 bases. The CDR3 has 12 residues. The germline V gene encodes CDR1 MDHEN and CDR2 SYDVKM. The CDR3 nucleotides are TGTGCCAGCTGGGGACAGAGCTACGAGCAGTACTTC. This gives the protein CASWGQSYEQYF.

V usage is TRBV18 and J usage is TRBJ2-5, with a tentative D call TRBD2 (7 bases). Between the trimmed V and J ends, which lost 6 bases and 1 base, there was a span of 12 bases. CDR3 length equals 14 residues. Germline V gene data show CDR1 as KGHSH and CDR2 as LQKENI. The CDR3 DNA reads as TGTGCCAGCTCTCTAGGGGGGGTCCAAGAGACCCAGTACTTC. Translated: CASSLGGVQETQYF.

The CDR3 bases are TGTGCCAGCAGTTACTCGGACAGGAGAGATACGCAGTATTTT. It yields the protein CASSYSDRRDTQYF. The chain uses TRBV6-6 and TRBJ2-3; 7 bases agree with TRBD1. The V gene's germline CDR1 is MNHNY and CDR2 SVGAGI (reference sequence). V shed 0 bases and J 5 bases; nucleotides not matched to a gene: 2. This CDR3 spans 14 amino acids.